The entry below describes one T cell receptor beta chain. This sample is drawn from a study of blood T cell repertoires in COVID-19. Overall study context: The study drew acute and convalescent COVID-19 samples from the United States, Italy and Spain. PBMCs, B-cell-depleted T cells, or T cells were the source of the cDNA or gDNA that made up the material.

Original data processing: Estimated nucleated cell counts came from reference gene primer amplification. Assay used: immunoSEQ multiplex PCR; TCRdb lists only in-frame clones, some missing. D and trimming were read from the DNA, whereas the V and J calls and clone size are those reported in that table. In the table there are some 490,000 clones, roughly 88% of which are singletons. The clonotype comes from a human donor in a cohort sampled during active COVID-19. Sequencing was performed on peripheral blood.

In DNA, the CDR3 is TGTGCCAGCAGCTTAGTAAGGGGGCAGGGGTCCGCTGAAGCTTTCTTT. This encodes CASSLVRGQGSAEAFF. The chain recombines TRBV11-2 with TRBJ1-1; 7 bases match TRBD1. Germline lookup yields CDR1 SGHAT and CDR2 FQNNGV. Trimming removed 1 base from V and 6 bases from J; junction bases left unmatched: 11. This CDR3 has 16 residues.